A single TCR beta chain is shown here with its context. Its specificity is not known. This specimen comes from a study of T cells after posttransplantation cyclophosphamide. General study results and limits: Recipient CMV seropositivity and CMV reactivation strongly tracked TRB clonality. Blood and skin or GI T cell repertoires showed limited TRB overlap. Later post-transplant blood repertoires were often dominated by donor CD8+ memory clones.

Sequencing was performed with immunoSEQ multiplex PCR; in TCRdb, only in-frame clones are kept and a portion is missing. The sample has 35,000 to 40,000 clones, over 75% seen once. Treatment was busulfan-fludarabine conditioning, a marrow graft, and cyclophosphamide on days +3 and +4. The sample consisted of CD4+ T cells sorted from blood, taken approximately 2,000 days after a stem cell transplant with posttransplant cyclophosphamide. The TCR comes from a female patient in her thirties or forties who received an allogeneic stem cell transplant from a related donor, was CMV-positive, and had no GVHD. Some T cells may trace back to the graft donor.

The CDR3 region is CASSLDISFYNEQFF. CDR3 coding DNA: TGTGCCAGTAGTTTGGACATTTCCTTTTACAATGAGCAGTTCTTC. The chain couples TRBV19 to TRBJ2-1; tentative D call: TRBD1 (5 bases). The CDR3 has 15 amino acids. Looked up from germline, CDR1 is LNHDA and CDR2 is SQIVND (reference sequence). The V end lost 5 bases, the J end lost 4 bases, and 15 bases lay between the germline ends.